The source of this T cell receptor beta chain is a study of response to subunit inactivated influenza vaccine. TCRdb ran MiXCR on the RT-PCR reads and lists one entry per CDR3 protein. This table has hundreds of thousands of distinct CDR3 sequences, approximately 14% appearing once. V was pared by 1 base and J by 4 bases, with 3 bases of the junction left unmatched. The CDR3 loop spans 15 amino acids. Germline V gene data show CDR1 as SGDLS and CDR2 as YYNGEE. The chain is built from TRBV9 and TRBJ2-1; 9 bases line up with TRBD2. The receptor was derived from a man aged 50 to 60 who received an inactivated influenza vaccine. Sample: PBMCs from blood, taken 11 to 12 days after vaccination. CDR3 protein: CASSVKGLAYNEQFF. The CDR3 coding sequence is TGTGCCAGCAGCGTAAAGGGACTAGCATACAATGAGCAGTTCTTC.